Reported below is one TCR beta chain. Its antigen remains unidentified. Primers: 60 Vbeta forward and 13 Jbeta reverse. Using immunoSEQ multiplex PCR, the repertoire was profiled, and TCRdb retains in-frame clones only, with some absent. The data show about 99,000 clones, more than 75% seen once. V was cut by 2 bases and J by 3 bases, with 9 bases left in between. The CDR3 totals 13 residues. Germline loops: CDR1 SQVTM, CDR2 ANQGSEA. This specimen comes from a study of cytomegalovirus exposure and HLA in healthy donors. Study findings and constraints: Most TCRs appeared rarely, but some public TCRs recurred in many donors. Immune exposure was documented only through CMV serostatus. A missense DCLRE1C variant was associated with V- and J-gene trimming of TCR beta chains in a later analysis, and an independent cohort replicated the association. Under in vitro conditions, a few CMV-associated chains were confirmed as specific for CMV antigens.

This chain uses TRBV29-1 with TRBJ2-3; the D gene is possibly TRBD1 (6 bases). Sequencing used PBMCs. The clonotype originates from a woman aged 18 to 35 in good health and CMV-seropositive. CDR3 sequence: CSVELGQTDTQYF. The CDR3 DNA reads TGCAGCGTTGAACTCGGACAGACAGATACGCAGTATTTT.